The rows below give T cell receptor beta chains drawn from one sample of a study of T-cell memory formation after mild COVID-19. TCRdb re-called the 5' RACE reads with MiXCR, one entry per CDR3 protein. Of some 190,000 distinct CDR3 sequences detected, roughly 16% appear once; the ten largest clones hold about 2%. The material sequenced was PBMCs or a T cell subset sorted from them (not recorded which). These receptors came from an adult woman who had mild COVID-19 (a few samples of this study predate the infection). Cell type and time point are not known. Each CDR3 is given with its conserved first and last residue. Each record gives: clone size, V gene, D gene, J gene, CDR3 DNA, CDR3 protein. A D gene is named only where the DNA matches it firmly. Expanded clones get a size class; other rows say once, few or many, or leave the size out.

few	TRBV12-3/TRBV12-4	.	TRBJ2-2	TGTGCCAGCAGACCAACTAGCACCGGGGAGCTGTTTTTT	CASRPTSTGELFF
.	TRBV19	TRBD1	TRBJ2-2	TGTGCCAGTAGTTCGCCGGGACAGCCTATGAACACCGGGGAGCTGTTTTTT	CASSSPGQPMNTGELFF
few	TRBV7-9	.	TRBJ2-7	TGTGCCAGCAGCCCTCGGGAGAGAGTCTACGAGCAGTACTTC	CASSPRERVYEQYF
few	TRBV14	.	TRBJ2-2	TGTGCCAGCAGCCAACCTGTCGACAGCCGGTTTTTTAACACCGGGGAGCTGTTTTTT	CASSQPVDSRFFNTGELFF
many	TRBV12-3/TRBV12-4	TRBD2	TRBJ2-3	TGTGCCAGCAGTTTTAGCGGGATCACAGATACGCAGTATTTT	CASSFSGITDTQYF
few	TRBV3-1	.	TRBJ1-4	TGTGCCAGCAGCCAAGATTTCGGCCAGGGTAATGAAAAACTGTTTTTT	CASSQDFGQGNEKLFF
.	TRBV18	.	TRBJ2-3	TGTGCCAGCTCACCGAGGGCCACTTCGAGCACAGATACGCAGTATTTT	CASSPRATSSTDTQYF
few	TRBV3-1	.	TRBJ1-2	TGTGCCAGCAGCCAAGATGGGGCAGCTATTCTCTATGGCTACACCTTC	CASSQDGAAILYGYTF
.	TRBV5-6	TRBD2	TRBJ2-3	TGTGCCAGCAGCTTGGCTAGCGGGACGCGCACAGATACGCAGTATTTT	CASSLASGTRTDTQYF
.	TRBV7-9	TRBD1	TRBJ2-3	TGTGCCAGCAACCCCAACAGGGGGCCGGCAGATACGCAGTATTTT	CASNPNRGPADTQYF
once	TRBV11-2	TRBD1	TRBJ1-4	TGTGCCAGCAGCTTCCGACAGGGAACTAATGAAAAACTGTTTTTT	CASSFRQGTNEKLFF
.	TRBV20-1	.	TRBJ1-5	TGCAGTGCTCTGACCGGGACCCTAGGAGCCCAGCATTTT	CSALTGTLGAQHF
few	TRBV6-1	TRBD1	TRBJ2-5	TGTGCCAGCAGGGGGACGACAGGGAAGGAGACCCAGTACTTC	CASRGTTGKETQYF
.	TRBV7-2	.	TRBJ2-1	TGTGCCAGCAGCTTAGAGCCGGGAGCCCACAATGAGCAGTTCTTC	CASSLEPGAHNEQFF